This T cell receptor (beta chain) was sequenced for a study of cytomegalovirus exposure and HLA in healthy donors. Whole-study context: For the approximately 430 genotyped donors, 75% to 90% fell within the Caucasian-associated ancestry cluster. Study-wide results and caveats: Earlier findings revealed that most TCR beta V segments proved productive either about 87% or about 30% of the time. There were some public TCRs occurring in many donors, but most TCR sequences were rare. Confirmation in vitro established that three CMV-associated chains were specific for CMV antigens.

As concerns this clone: Its antigen is unknown.

The V gene lost 0 bases and the J gene lost 1 base, with 6 bases spanning the gap. CDR1 SGHAT and CDR2 FQNNGV come from the germline V gene. CDR3 length: 14 residues. PCR employed 60 Vbeta and 13 Jbeta primers. Sequencing was performed with immunoSEQ multiplex PCR; in TCRdb, only in-frame clones are kept and a portion is missing. Of roughly 140,000 clones detected, more than 65% appear once; the ten largest clones hold approximately 5.7%. This TCR was sampled from a man aged 25-40 years in good health and CMV-seropositive. The rearrangement links TRBV11-2 to TRBJ2-5; unclear D gene. Sequencing input: PBMCs. DNA of the CDR3: TGTGCCAGCAGCTTAGACCCCGGCCAAGAGACCCAGTACTTC. Protein sequence: CASSLDPGQETQYF. Using reference TRBV11-2 and TRBJ2-5 for the parts outside the CDR3, the full variable domain is EAGVAQSPRYKIIEKRQSVAFWCNPISGHATLYWYQQILGQGPKLLIQFQNNGVVDDSQLPKDRFSAERLKGVDSTLKIQPAKLEDSAVYLCASSLDPGQETQYFGPGTRLLVL.